Each of the 6 T cell receptor beta chains below was sequenced from the same sample in a study of T cell responses to AZD1222 COVID-19 vaccine (dated by TCRdb to the early 2020s). To prepare the library, the immunoSEQ multiplex PCR assay was applied. TCRdb mirrors the immuneACCESS table, restricted to in-frame sequences. Some clones are absent from its copies; in checked studies, under half trace to an unresolved V gene, and the reason for the others is unknown. Recorded for this sample are about 120,000 clones; 70% to 90% of them occurred a single time. The ten most abundant clones make up 7.5% to 9.5% of the sample. The label giving this sample's time point can be read as: baseline before first vaccination. The sequenced sample was peripheral blood, obtained on day 0 of AZD1222 vaccination. The receptor source for this set is an adult in good health.

V and J are TRBV5-1 and TRBJ1-2; 7 bases are a match to TRBD1. Looked up from germline, CDR1 is SGHRS and CDR2 is YFSETQ. The CDR3 spans 17 residues. V lost 0 bases, J lost 4 bases, and 12 bases stayed unmatched. CDR3 region: CASSLDNTGAHSYGYTF. CDR3 DNA: TGCGCCAGCAGCTTGGATAATACAGGGGCCCACTCCTATGGCTACACCTTC.

The chain couples TRBV9 to TRBJ2-5; D is ambiguous. This CDR3 is built from 13 residues. V lost 0 bases, J lost 2 bases, and 5 bases lay in between. Germline values: CDR1 SGDLS, CDR2 YYNGEE. The CDR3 loop reads CASSVASQETQYF. The CDR3 DNA reads TGTGCCAGCAGCGTAGCCTCACAAGAGACCCAGTACTTC.

Here the CDR3 DNA reads TGTGCCACCACCCGGGGGGCCATGAACACTGAAGCTTTCTTT. Translation: CATTRGAMNTEAFF. The J gene is TRBJ1-1, the V gene TRBV25-1; maybe TRBD1 (6 bases). There are 14 residues in the CDR3. Trimming shortened V by 10 bases and J by 0 bases, and 15 bases separated the two germline ends. Germline lookup yields CDR1 MGHDK and CDR2 SYGVNS.

The chain joins TRBV28 to TRBJ1-3; the D gene is possibly TRBD1 (6 bases). V lost 10 bases and J lost 0, with 19 bases in between. Germline V lookup: CDR1 MDHEN, CDR2 SYDVKM. CDR3 length: 16 amino acids. CDR3: CATDSGAVSSGNTIYF. For the CDR3, the DNA is TGTGCCACTGATTCGGGGGCAGTCTCCTCTGGAAACACCATATATTTT.

The V call is TRBV2, the J call TRBJ2-3; D is ambiguous. This CDR3 region has 16 residues. The ends were cut back, 1 base at V and 0 bases at J, with 11 bases in the middle. Germline-derived CDR1 and CDR2 are SNHLY and FYNNEI. The CDR3 sequence is CASSEDEETSTDTQYF. Here the CDR3 DNA reads TGTGCCAGCAGTGAAGACGAAGAGACTAGCACAGATACGCAGTATTTT.

This clone showed up just once. The rearrangement links TRBV5-4 to TRBJ2-5, with unresolved D. The CDR3 contains 13 residues. Trimming stripped 0 bases from V and 2 bases from J, with 5 bases between. Germline CDR1 reads SGHNT; CDR2 reads YYREEE (reference sequence). Here the CDR3 reads CASSLGLQETQYF. As DNA, the CDR3 is TGTGCCAGCAGCTTGGGACTGCAAGAGACCCAGTACTTC. The complete variable domain, with remaining parts taken from reference TRBV5-4 and TRBJ2-5, reads ETGVTQSPTHLIKTRGQQVTLRCSSQSGHNTVSWYQQALGQGPQFIFQYYREEENGRGNFPPRFSGLQFPNYSSELNVNALELDDSALYLCASSLGLQETQYFGPGTRLLVL.